This T cell receptor beta chain was identified in a study of human CD4 T cells and Enterobacteriaceae (dated by TCRdb to the early 2020s). Results the study describes overall, beyond this receptor: Ex vivo, broadly cross-reactive clonotypes were observed to appear more expanded than specific clonotypes, with 11 of 19 and 21 of 34 being found within the top 5%. The reactivity of ex vivo clonotypes was inferred solely through the matching of nucleotide sequences to CFSE-low cultures from the same donors.

Ex vivo total memory CD4+ samples were sequenced at deep level, with detection sensitivity of one cell in 200,000. The QIAamp DNA Micro Kit was used to extract genomic DNA from cell pellets, and spectrophotometry was used to check the DNA quantity and purity. Amplification of TCR Vbeta CDR3 regions was performed with the immunoSEQ multiplex PCR assay. Sequencing of amplicons was performed on the Illumina HiSeq platform. The retrieved sequences were 87 nucleotides long and included the CDR3 region. Per the original workflow: A clonotype was defined as a unique productive TCR Vbeta nucleotide sequence and was quantified by productive template frequency from ImmunoSEQ Analyzer V3.0. A threshold set at the top 5th percentile of each frequency-ranked repertoire was used to define expanded clonotypes. Repertoire overlap was computed as Chao-Jaccard with the R package fossil and visualized by nonmetric multidimensional scaling with the R package MASS. TCRdb's version of the immuneACCESS table is confined to in-frame rearrangements and falls short of the full clone set. An unresolved V gene accounts for under half of the shortfall where checked; the remainder is of unknown origin. V, J and clone size are taken as reported in that table, and D and trimming were inferred from the DNA itself. Here the sample has some 30,000 clones; 70% to 85% occur a single time. The ten largest clones add up to over 1.5% of the sample.

Details on this clone: Its antigen specificity is not known. Base qualities are missing; no much larger clone stands one base away.

According to the germline V gene, CDR1 reads WSHSY and CDR2 reads SAAADI. The CDR3 numbers 16 residues from cysteine through phenylalanine. The entry retains the CDR3 DNA only, 48 bases that are in frame from base 1. Ends trimmed: V by 8 bases, J by 9 bases; bases unmatched to a gene: 17. Memory CD4+ T cells, defined as all CD4+ cells other than CD45RA+CCR7+CD95- naive cells, were FACS-sorted on a FACSAria III to a purity of over 95%. Blood from healthy donors was obtained from blood donation centers in Switzerland. Total CD4+ T cells and monocytes were enriched by positive selection with CD4 and CD14 magnetic microbeads. CD8+, CD14+, CD16+, CD56+, CD19+ and CD25-bright cells were excluded prior to sorting. In a couple of blood donors, total memory CD4+ T cells were sequenced directly ex vivo to assess in vivo expansion of bacteria-reactive clonotypes. Peripheral blood mononuclear cells were isolated from donor blood using Ficoll-Paque Plus.

Sequencing was carried out using memory CD4+ T cells from blood. The cell subset or site label here, explained by the study, means: total memory CD4 T cells sorted directly ex vivo, unstimulated. The TCR sequence derives from a human donor in good health. This chain joins TRBV10-2 to TRBJ2-1, with 9 bases matching TRBD2. For the CDR3, the sequence is CASGPSGARRVGEQFF. The nucleotides are TGCGCCAGCGGGCCTAGCGGGGCCCGGAGGGTGGGTGAGCAGTTCTTC.